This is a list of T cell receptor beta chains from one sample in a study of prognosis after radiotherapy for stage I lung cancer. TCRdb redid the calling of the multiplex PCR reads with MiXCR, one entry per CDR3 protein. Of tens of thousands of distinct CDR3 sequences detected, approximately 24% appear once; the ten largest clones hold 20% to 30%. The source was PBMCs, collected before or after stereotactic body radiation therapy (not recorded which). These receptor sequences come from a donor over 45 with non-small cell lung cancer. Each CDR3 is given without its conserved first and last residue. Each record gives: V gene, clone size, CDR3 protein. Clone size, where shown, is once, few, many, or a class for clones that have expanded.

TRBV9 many ASSVEDSYEQY
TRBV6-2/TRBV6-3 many ASSIAGGPSEQF
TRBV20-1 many SASVPLGNYGYT
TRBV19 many ASSREIWTGGDTQY
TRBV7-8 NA ATSRGQGADYNEQF
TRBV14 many ASSQALLAGYSYEQY
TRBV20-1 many SASIADLNTGELF
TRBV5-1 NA ASSLRIGAAGANVLT
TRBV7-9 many ASSLLAGGLHTGELF
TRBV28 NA AISARPYDQY
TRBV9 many ASSGTLGGKSSGANVLT
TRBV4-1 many ASSQDRLGIYNEQF
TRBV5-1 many ASRDDRGYT
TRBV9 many ASSVEGSGGAFAGELF
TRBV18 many ASSPRGGRLMETQY
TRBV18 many ASSPRGQGETQY
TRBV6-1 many ASSEIAEAF
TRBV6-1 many ASSENLLRGLLGYT
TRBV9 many ASSPEGRSRGANVLT
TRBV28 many ASSLSTVDTQY
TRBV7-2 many ASSLVQGGDEQF
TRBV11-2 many ASSLNRGLYEQY
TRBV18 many ASSPSLAGAGELF
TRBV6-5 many ASSYSFSGGADTQY
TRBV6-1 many ASTDAQGSPLH
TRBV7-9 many ASIRRPQNTEAF
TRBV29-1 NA SVDIPTSYNEQF
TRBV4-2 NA ASSQDSRTGGGYGYT
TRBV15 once ATSRDLRLGDTPNEQF
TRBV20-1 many SARDSGIFNTQY
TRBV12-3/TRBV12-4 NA ASSLNGRNQETQY
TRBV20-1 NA SAKTSGGTYNEQF
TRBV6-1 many ASSEHRVSYNEQF
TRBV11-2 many ASSLFGGVGTQETQY
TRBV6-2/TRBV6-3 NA ATGSGSNFLT
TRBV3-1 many ASSQQGITEAF
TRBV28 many ASSYRDRGLATNEKLF
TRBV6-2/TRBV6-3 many ASSEDKRAGRPQY
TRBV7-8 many ASSKEGSGRTDEQF
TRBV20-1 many SAELQGAGSPLH
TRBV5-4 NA ASSLGSSGREETQY
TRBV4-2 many ASSQPGTGGNTIY
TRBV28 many ASIVTGSGYT
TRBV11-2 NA ASILGLGGDSPLH
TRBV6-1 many ASTNGGDVTEAF